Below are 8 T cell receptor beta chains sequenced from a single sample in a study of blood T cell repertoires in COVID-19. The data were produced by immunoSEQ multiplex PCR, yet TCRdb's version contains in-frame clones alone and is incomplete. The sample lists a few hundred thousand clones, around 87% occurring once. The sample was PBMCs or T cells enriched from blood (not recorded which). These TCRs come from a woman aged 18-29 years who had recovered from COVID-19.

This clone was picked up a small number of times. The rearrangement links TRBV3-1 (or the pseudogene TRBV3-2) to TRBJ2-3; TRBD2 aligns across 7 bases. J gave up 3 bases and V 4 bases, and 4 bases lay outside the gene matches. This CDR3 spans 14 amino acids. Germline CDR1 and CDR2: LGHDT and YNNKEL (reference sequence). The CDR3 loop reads CASSRDYLTDTQYF. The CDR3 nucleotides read TGTGCCAGCAGCCGGGACTACTTGACAGATACGCAGTATTTT.

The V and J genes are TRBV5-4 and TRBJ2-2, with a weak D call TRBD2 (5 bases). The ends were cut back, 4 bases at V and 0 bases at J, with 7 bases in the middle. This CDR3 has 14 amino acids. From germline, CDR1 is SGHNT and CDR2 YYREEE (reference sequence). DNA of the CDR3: TGTGCCAGCAGCCGGGGATCGAACACCGGGGAGCTGTTTTTT. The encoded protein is CASSRGSNTGELFF.

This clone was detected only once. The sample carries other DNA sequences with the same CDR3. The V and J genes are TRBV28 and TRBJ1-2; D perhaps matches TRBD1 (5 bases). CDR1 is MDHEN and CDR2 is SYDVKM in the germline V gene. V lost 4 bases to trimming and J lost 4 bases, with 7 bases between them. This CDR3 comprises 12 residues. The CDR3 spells CASSSQGYGYTF. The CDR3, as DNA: TGTGCCAGCAGTTCGCAGGGCTATGGCTACACCTTC.

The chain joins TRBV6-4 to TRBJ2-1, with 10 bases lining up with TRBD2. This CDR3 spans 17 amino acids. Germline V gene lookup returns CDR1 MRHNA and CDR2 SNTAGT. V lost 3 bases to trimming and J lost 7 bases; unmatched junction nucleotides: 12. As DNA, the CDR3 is TGTGCCAGCAGTGAAAGAGCGGGGGGGCCCCTCGTGAATGAGCAGTTCTTC. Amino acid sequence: CASSERAGGPLVNEQFF.

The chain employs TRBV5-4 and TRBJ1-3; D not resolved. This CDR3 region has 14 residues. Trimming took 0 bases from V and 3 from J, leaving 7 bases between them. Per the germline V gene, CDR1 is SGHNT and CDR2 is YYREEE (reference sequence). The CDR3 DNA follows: TGTGCCAGCAGCTTGGAAACGGGTGGAAACACCATATATTTT. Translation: CASSLETGGNTIYF.

CDR3 loop: CASSPETGLNTEAFF. DNA of the CDR3: TGTGCCAGTAGTCCGGAGACAGGGTTGAACACTGAAGCTTTCTTT. This chain links TRBV19 with TRBJ1-1; 7 positions match TRBD1. Germline V gene lookup returns CDR1 LNHDA and CDR2 SQIVND (reference sequence). The CDR3 is 15 amino acids. With V trimmed by 5 bases and J by 0 bases, 6 bases remained unmatched. The whole variable domain, filled in from reference TRBV19 and TRBJ1-1, reads DGGITQSPKYLFRKEGQNVTLSCEQNLNHDAMYWYRQDPGQGLRLIYYSQIVNDFQKGDIAEGYSVSREKKESFPLTVTSAQKNPTAFYLCASSPETGLNTEAFFGQGTRLTVV.

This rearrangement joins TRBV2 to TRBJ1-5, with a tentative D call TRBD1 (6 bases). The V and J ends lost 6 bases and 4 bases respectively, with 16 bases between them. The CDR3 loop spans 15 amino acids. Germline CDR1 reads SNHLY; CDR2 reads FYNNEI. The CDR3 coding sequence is TGTGCCAGCAGAGGACAGTCTCCCCTTAATCAGCCCCAGCATTTT. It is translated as CASRGQSPLNQPQHF.

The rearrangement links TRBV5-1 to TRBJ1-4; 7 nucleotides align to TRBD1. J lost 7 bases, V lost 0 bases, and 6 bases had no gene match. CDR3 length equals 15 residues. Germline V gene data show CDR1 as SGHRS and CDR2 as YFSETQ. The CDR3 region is CASSLARQGAEKLFF. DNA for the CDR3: TGCGCCAGCAGCTTGGCCCGACAGGGTGCTGAAAAACTGTTTTTT.